Following are 15 T cell receptor beta chains from one sample sequenced in a study of cytomegalovirus exposure and HLA in healthy donors. PCR used 60 Vbeta primers and 13 Jbeta primers. The data were produced by immunoSEQ multiplex PCR, yet TCRdb's version contains in-frame clones alone and is incomplete. The table includes roughly 80,000 clones, about 80% detected once. Sequences were obtained from PBMCs. These TCRs come from a man aged 50 or older in good health and CMV-seropositive.

The chain joins TRBV30 to TRBJ2-2; 9 bases map to TRBD2. J gave up 0 bases and V 3 bases, and 2 bases lay outside the gene matches. Per germline, CDR1 GTSNPN and CDR2 SVGIG (reference sequence). CDR3 length: 15 amino acids. CDR3 amino acids: CAWRGGRANTGELFF. As DNA, the CDR3 is TGTGCCTGGAGGGGCGGGAGGGCGAACACCGGGGAGCTGTTTTTT.

The V call is TRBV18, the J call TRBJ2-5; TRBD1 aligns across 9 bases. From germline, CDR1 is KGHSH and CDR2 LQKENI. J was trimmed by 3 bases and V by 4 bases; bases with no gene match: 9. The CDR3 sequence is 16 residues long. The CDR3 DNA follows: TGTGCCAGCTCACTGCGACGGGACAGGGCGAAAGAGACCCAGTACTTC. It encodes CASSLRRDRAKETQYF.

The chain employs TRBV15 and TRBJ1-4; D might be TRBD1 (6 bases). CDR1 and CDR2 (germline): LNHNV, YYDKDF (reference sequence). Trimming took 9 bases from V and 4 from J, leaving 15 bases between them. CDR3 length: 14 amino acids. The DNA of the CDR3 is TGTGCCACAGAAACAGGGACCTATAATGAAAAACTGTTTTTT. It codes for CATETGTYNEKLFF. The full variable domain, with the rest looked up from reference TRBV15 and TRBJ1-4, is DAMVIQNPRYQVTQFGKPVTLSCSQTLNHNVMYWYQQKSSQAPKLLFHYYDKDFNNEADTPDNFQSRRPNTSFCFLDIRSPGLGDTAMYLCATETGTYNEKLFFGSGTQLSVL.

This clone was counted only a few times. The V and J genes are TRBV6-1 and TRBJ2-2; D is ambiguous. V shed 0 bases and J shed 3 bases, with 2 bases lying between them. Germline V gives CDR1 MNHNS, CDR2 SASEGT. The length of the CDR3 is 13 residues. The CDR3 nucleotides read TGTGCCAGCAGTGAAGCCGACACCGGGGAGCTGTTTTTT. Translation: CASSEADTGELFF.

The V and J genes are TRBV12-5 and TRBJ2-5; 7 nucleotides line up with TRBD2. The J call may be incorrect, as the DNA end agrees better with TRBJ2-7. CDR3 length: 13 amino acids. CDR1 is LGHNT and CDR2 is FRNRAP in the germline V gene. The CDR3 spells CASGPPGGDEQYF. The CDR3 DNA reads as TGTGCTAGTGGTCCCCCTGGGGGGGACGAGCAGTACTTC.

This clone was observed a few times. This chain connects TRBV11-2 to TRBJ2-7; no clear D. Germline-derived CDR1 and CDR2 are SGHAT and FQNNGV. The CDR3 spans 15 residues. Trimming shortened V by 1 base and J by 3 bases, and 13 bases separated the two germline ends. CDR3 DNA sequence: TGTGCCAGCAGCTTAGTCCGTAACCCCGGCTACGAGCAGTACTTC. Its translation is CASSLVRNPGYEQYF.

The genes are TRBV11-3 and TRBJ1-1; D unclear. The CDR3 runs to 15 residues. V gave up 3 bases and J gave up 1 base, with 12 bases separating them. CDR1 is SGHNT and CDR2 is YENEEA in the germline V gene. This chain's CDR3 is CASSFGGPGNTEAFF. The CDR3, as DNA: TGTGCCAGCAGCTTTGGAGGGCCCGGGAACACTGAAGCTTTCTTT.

The chain combines TRBV6-4 with TRBJ2-3; TRBD1 matches at 10 bases. The trim removed 6 bases at V and 3 bases at J, leaving 3 bases unmatched. The germline V gene has CDR1 MRHNA and CDR2 SNTAGT. This CDR3 comprises 14 residues. CDR3 nucleotide sequence: TGTGCCAGCAGAAGGACAGGGGGGACAGATACGCAGTATTTT. As protein: CASRRTGGTDTQYF.

V usage is TRBV5-1 and J usage is TRBJ2-2; D is uncertain. Trimming took off 1 base at V and 4 bases at J, with 5 bases between the two ends. The CDR3 runs to 13 residues. From germline, CDR1 is SGHRS and CDR2 YFSETQ. As DNA, the CDR3 is TGCGCCAGCAGCTTGTTATCCACCGGGGAGCTGTTTTTT. Protein: CASSLLSTGELFF. The full variable domain, its missing parts supplied by reference TRBV5-1 and TRBJ2-2, is KAGVTQTPRYLIKTRGQQVTLSCSPISGHRSVSWYQQTPGQGLQFLFEYFSETQRNKGNFPGRFSGRQFSNSRSEMNVSTLELGDSALYLCASSLLSTGELFFGEGSRLTVL.

The CDR3 reads CATTSGRGTQYF. The CDR3 DNA follows: TGTGCCACAACTAGCGGGAGGGGGACCCAGTACTTC. The rearrangement links TRBV7-2 to TRBJ2-5; 13 positions match TRBD2. CDR3 size: 12 residues. Looked up from germline, CDR1 is SGHTA and CDR2 is FQGNSA. Trimming cost V 10 bases and J 7 bases; bases outside gene matches: 3.

CDR3 sequence: CASSPDRAPGQPQHF. CDR3 DNA sequence: TGCGCCAGCAGCCCGGACAGGGCCCCAGGGCAGCCCCAGCATTTT. The chain has TRBV5-1 and TRBJ1-5; the match to TRBD1 covers 8 bases. The CDR3 loop spans 15 amino acids. Germline trimming cut 4 bases from V and 7 bases from J; bases unmatched to any gene: 10. The germline V gene has CDR1 SGHRS and CDR2 YFSETQ.

The genes are TRBV27 and TRBJ2-7; a weak D match, TRBD1 (6 bases). Germline V gene data show CDR1 as MNHEY and CDR2 as SMNVEV (reference sequence). The ends were cut back, 3 bases at V and 3 bases at J, with 27 bases in the middle. CDR3 length: 19 residues. The CDR3 is CASSFKVTGSGQKNYEQYF. CDR3 sequence (DNA): TGTGCCAGCAGTTTTAAAGTAACGGGATCCGGACAGAAGAACTACGAGCAGTACTTC.

This chain uses TRBV5-1 with TRBJ2-3, with a possible D match to TRBD2 (5 bases). V was trimmed by 0 bases and J by 1 base, leaving 12 bases between them. Germline CDR1 is SGHRS and CDR2 is YFSETQ. This CDR3 has 16 residues. The CDR3 DNA reads as TGCGCCAGCAGCTTGGCTCTCGCGGAGGGCACAGATACGCAGTATTTT. Its protein product is CASSLALAEGTDTQYF.

The chain recombines TRBV11-3 with TRBJ2-1, with 9 bases identical to TRBD2. V lost 1 base and J lost 8; bases outside the gene matches: 9. Germline V gene sequence: CDR1 SGHNT, CDR2 YENEEA. The CDR3 is made up of 16 amino acids. CDR3 sequence: CASSLGSLAGVDEQFF. The DNA for the CDR3 is TGTGCCAGCAGCTTAGGGAGCTTAGCGGGAGTCGATGAGCAGTTCTTC.

This clone was detected only once. The gene calls are TRBV19 and TRBJ2-1; D is possibly TRBD1 (5 bases). Looked up from germline, CDR1 is LNHDA and CDR2 is SQIVND (reference sequence). The CDR3 is made up of 13 amino acids. Trimming removed 7 bases from V and 4 bases from J, with 11 bases in between. CDR3 DNA: TGTGCCAGTACAACAGGAAAATACAATGAGCAGTTCTTC. This codes for CASTTGKYNEQFF.